This T cell receptor (beta chain) was recovered during a study of radiation and T cells in renal cell carcinoma. Study context: Nephrectomy followed 15 Gy stereotactic body radiation by 4 weeks. Study outcomes and limitations: Pretreatment tumor biopsies were lacking, so baseline clonotypes are unknown. In blood, top tumor clones expanded by 2 weeks, shrinking by 4.

Points on this clone: The antigen remains undetermined. At one boundary the junction diverges from the germline segment, which might be a read error.

The CDR3 consists of 13 residues. Looked up from germline, CDR1 is SGHNT and CDR2 is YYREEE (reference sequence). TCRdb's table, derived via immunoSEQ multiplex PCR, lists solely in-frame clones and lacks some. The sample lists roughly 150,000 clones, roughly 87% occurring once. Time point specified: blood 2 weeks post-SBRT. Treatment indicated: 15 Gy SBRT to primary tumor, nephrectomy 4 weeks later. The source is a woman between 45 and 65 years old with renal cell carcinoma. The starting material was blood, obtained from a patient whose treatment included radiotherapy and nephrectomy. The chain combines TRBV5-4 with TRBJ2-3, with D perhaps TRBD1 or TRBD2 (6 bases each). In DNA form, the CDR3 reads TGTGCCAGCGGCTTGGAGGGGGGAGATACGCAGTATTTT. It encodes CASGLEGGDTQYF.